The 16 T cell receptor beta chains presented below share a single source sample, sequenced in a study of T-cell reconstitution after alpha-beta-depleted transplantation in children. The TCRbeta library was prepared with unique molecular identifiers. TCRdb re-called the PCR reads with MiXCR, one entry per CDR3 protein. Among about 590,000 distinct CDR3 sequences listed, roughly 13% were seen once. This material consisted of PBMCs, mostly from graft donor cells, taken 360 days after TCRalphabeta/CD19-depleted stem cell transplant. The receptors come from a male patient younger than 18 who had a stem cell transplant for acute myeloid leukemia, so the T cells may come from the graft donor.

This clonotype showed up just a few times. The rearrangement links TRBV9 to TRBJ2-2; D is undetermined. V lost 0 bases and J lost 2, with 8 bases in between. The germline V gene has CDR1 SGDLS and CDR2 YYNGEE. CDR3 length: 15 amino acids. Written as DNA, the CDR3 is TGTGCCAGCAGCGTAGGGGCCCTAAACACCGGGGAGCTGTTTTTT. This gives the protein CASSVGALNTGELFF.

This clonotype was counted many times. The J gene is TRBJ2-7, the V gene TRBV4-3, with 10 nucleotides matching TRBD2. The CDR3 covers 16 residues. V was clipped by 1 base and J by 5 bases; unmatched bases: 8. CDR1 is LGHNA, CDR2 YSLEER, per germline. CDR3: CASSQATQAGGNEQYF. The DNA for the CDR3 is TGCGCCAGCAGCCAAGCGACCCAAGCGGGAGGGAACGAGCAGTACTTC.

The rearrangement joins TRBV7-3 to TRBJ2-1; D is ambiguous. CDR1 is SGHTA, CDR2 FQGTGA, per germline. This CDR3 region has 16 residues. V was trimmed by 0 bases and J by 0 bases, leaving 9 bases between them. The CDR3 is CASSLTGGGSYNEQFF. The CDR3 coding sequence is TGTGCCAGCAGCTTAACTGGCGGTGGCTCCTACAATGAGCAGTTCTTC.

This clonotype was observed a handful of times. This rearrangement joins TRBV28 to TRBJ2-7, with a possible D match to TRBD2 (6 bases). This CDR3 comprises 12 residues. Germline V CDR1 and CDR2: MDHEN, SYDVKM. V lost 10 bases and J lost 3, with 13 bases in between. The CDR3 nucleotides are TGTGCCACTGGACTATCGGGCTACGAGCAGTACTTC. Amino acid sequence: CATGLSGYEQYF.

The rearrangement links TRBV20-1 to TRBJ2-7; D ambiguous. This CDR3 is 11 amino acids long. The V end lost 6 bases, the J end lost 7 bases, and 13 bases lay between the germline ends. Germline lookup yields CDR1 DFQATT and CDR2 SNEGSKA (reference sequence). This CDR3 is CSAQVVGEQYF. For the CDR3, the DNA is TGCAGTGCCCAAGTTGTGGGGGAGCAGTACTTC.

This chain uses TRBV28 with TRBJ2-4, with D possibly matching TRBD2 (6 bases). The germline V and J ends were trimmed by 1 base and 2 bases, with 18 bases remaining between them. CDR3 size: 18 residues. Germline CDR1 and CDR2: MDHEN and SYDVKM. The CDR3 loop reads CASSLFPILATSKNIQYF. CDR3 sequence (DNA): TGTGCCAGCAGTTTATTCCCTATCCTAGCGACGTCCAAAAACATTCAGTACTTC.

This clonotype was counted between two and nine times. This chain's CDR3 is CASSLKRIAVLSYEQYF. Here the CDR3 DNA reads TGTGCCAGCAGTTTAAAAAGGATAGCGGTGTTGTCCTACGAGCAGTACTTC. J is TRBJ2-7 and V is TRBV12-3 or TRBV12-4; weak D call: TRBD2 (6 bases). V was clipped by 2 bases and J by 1 base, with 18 bases between them. The CDR3 runs 17 residues.

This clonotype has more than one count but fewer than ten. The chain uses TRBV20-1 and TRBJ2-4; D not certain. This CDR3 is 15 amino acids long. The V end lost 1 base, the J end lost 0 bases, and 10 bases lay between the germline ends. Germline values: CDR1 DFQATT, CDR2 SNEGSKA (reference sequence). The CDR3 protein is CSARGLLLAKNIQYF. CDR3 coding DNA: TGCAGTGCTAGAGGCTTACTTCTAGCCAAAAACATTCAGTACTTC.

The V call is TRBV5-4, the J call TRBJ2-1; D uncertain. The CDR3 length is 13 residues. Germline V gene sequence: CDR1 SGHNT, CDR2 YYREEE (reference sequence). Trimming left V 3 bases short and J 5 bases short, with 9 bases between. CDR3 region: CASSSPRNNEQFF. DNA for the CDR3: TGTGCCAGCAGCTCCCCGCGCAACAATGAGCAGTTCTTC.

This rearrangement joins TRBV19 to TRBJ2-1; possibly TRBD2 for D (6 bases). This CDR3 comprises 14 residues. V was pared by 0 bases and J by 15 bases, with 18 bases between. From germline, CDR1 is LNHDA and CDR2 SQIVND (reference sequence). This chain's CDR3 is CASSIEELAPRRFF. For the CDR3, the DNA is TGTGCCAGTAGTATAGAAGAACTAGCTCCCCGTCGGTTCTTC.

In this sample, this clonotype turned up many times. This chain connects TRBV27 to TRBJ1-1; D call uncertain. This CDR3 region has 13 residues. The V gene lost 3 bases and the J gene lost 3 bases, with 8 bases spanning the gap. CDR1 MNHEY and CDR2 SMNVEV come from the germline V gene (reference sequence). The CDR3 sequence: CASSFKEYTEAFF. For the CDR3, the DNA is TGTGCCAGCAGTTTTAAGGAGTACACTGAAGCTTTCTTT.

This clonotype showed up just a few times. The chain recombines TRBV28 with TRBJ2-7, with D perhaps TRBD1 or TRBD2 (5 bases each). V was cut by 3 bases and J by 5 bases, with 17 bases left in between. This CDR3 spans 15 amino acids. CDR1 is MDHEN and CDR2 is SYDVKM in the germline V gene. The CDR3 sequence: CASSFDGGGGNEQYF. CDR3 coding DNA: TGTGCCAGCAGTTTTGACGGTGGGGGTGGGAACGAGCAGTACTTC.

CDR3: CSARDGLAVTYNEQFF. DNA for the CDR3: TGCAGTGCTAGAGACGGACTAGCGGTTACCTACAATGAGCAGTTCTTC. The rearrangement links TRBV20-1 to TRBJ2-1, with TRBD2 matching over 10 bases. CDR3 length: 16 amino acids. In germline, CDR1 is DFQATT, CDR2 SNEGSKA (reference sequence). V shed 0 bases, J shed 2 bases, and the junction held 4 bases outside the gene matches.

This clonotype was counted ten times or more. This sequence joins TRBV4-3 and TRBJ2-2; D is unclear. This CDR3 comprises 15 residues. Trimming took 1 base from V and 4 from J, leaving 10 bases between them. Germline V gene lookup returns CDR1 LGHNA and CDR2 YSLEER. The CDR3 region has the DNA TGCGCCAGCAGCCAAGGGTACAGAGTCACCGGGGAGCTGTTTTTT. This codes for CASSQGYRVTGELFF.

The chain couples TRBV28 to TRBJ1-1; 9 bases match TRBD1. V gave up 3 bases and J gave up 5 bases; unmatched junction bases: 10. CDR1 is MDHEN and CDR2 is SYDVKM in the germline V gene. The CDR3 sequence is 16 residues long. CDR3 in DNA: TGTGCCAGCAGTTTCGGACAGGGGCGGTACGTGACTGAAGCTTTCTTT. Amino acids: CASSFGQGRYVTEAFF.

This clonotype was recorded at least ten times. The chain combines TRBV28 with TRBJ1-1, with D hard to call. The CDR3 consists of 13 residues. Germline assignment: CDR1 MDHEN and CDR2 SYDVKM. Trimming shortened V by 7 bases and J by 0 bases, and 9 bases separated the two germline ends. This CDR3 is CASKQPLNTEAFF. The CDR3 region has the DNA TGTGCCAGCAAACAGCCACTGAACACTGAAGCTTTCTTT.